The sequence of this T cell receptor (beta chain) was determined in a study of T cell responses to AZD1222 COVID-19 vaccine. About the research overall: Both about-4-week and about-12-week second-dose recipients were combined.

Libraries were prepared by immunoSEQ multiplex PCR; TCRdb keeps only in-frame clonotypes and omits some of them. The sample consists of more than 250,000 clones, more than 85% of them appearing once. For this clone: Its antigen is currently unknown.

The length of the CDR3 is 14 residues. Between the trimmed V and J ends, which lost 4 bases and 6 bases, there was a span of 13 bases. Germline CDR1 reads MGHDK; CDR2 reads SYGVNS. Study observations and caveats: Across the whole spike, CD4 TCRs peaked at regions 160-218 and 743-854.

The chain couples TRBV25-1 to TRBJ2-1; no clear D gene. The sequence came from an adult in good health. The sample was peripheral blood, taken on day 0 of AZD1222 vaccination. CDR3 region: CASSGARLGNEQFF. For the CDR3, the DNA is TGTGCCAGCAGTGGGGCGAGGCTAGGCAATGAGCAGTTCTTC.